This entry lists 20 T cell receptor beta chains sequenced from one sample in a study of blood T cells in healthy people across ages. The second PCR ran roughly 7 to 12 cycles with a sample-barcoded 5' primer and J-beta primers. Each CDR3 protein is one row after TCRdb ran MiXCR on the 5' RACE reads. The profile shows 800,000 to 950,000 distinct CDR3 sequences, about 36% of them singletons. The sequencing input was blood. The receptors come from a man aged 18 to 35 in good health.

This clonotype was detected a few times. The gene calls are TRBV24-1 and TRBJ2-1; D not certain. Germline CDR1 is KGHDR and CDR2 is SFDVKD. This CDR3 has 13 amino acids. V shed 4 bases and J shed 5 bases, with 8 bases lying between them. The CDR3, as DNA: TGTGCCACCAGTGAGTTCGCAAACAATGAGCAGTTCTTC. Protein sequence: CATSEFANNEQFF.

A word on this clonotype: With a much larger clone just one base away, this may be a read error. This sequence joins TRBV12-3 or TRBV12-4 and TRBJ2-3; 9 positions agree with TRBD2. The length of the CDR3 is 15 residues. The CDR3 nucleotides are TGTGCCAACAGTTTGATGGGACTAGCAGCAGATACGCAGTATTTT. Translation gives CANSLMGLAADTQYF.

This clonotype was observed a handful of times. V usage is TRBV7-9 and J usage is TRBJ2-5; D possibly corresponds to TRBD2 (6 bases). The CDR3 totals 14 residues. Trimming stripped 5 bases from V and 3 bases from J, with 13 bases between. From germline, CDR1 is SEHNR and CDR2 FQNEAQ (reference sequence). The CDR3 loop reads CASSAVGGEETQYF. The CDR3 DNA reads TGTGCCAGCAGCGCAGTTGGCGGGGAAGAGACCCAGTACTTC. The full variable domain, in which reference TRBV7-9 and TRBJ2-5 provide the parts outside the CDR3, is DTGVSQNPRHKITKRGQNVTFRCDPISEHNRLYWYRQTLGQGPEFLTYFQNEAQLEKSRLLSDRFSAERPKGSFSTLEIQRTEQGDSAMYLCASSAVGGEETQYFGPGTRLLVL.

This clonotype was seen only a few times. The CDR3 region is CATREVEGNEQFF. Written as DNA, the CDR3 is TGTGCCACCAGGGAGGTAGAGGGCAATGAGCAGTTCTTC. This chain uses TRBV6-2 or TRBV6-3 with TRBJ2-1; tentatively, D is TRBD2 (6 bases). CDR1 and CDR2 from the germline V gene are MNHEY and SVGEGT. There are 13 residues in the CDR3. V shed 10 bases and J shed 6 bases, with 16 bases lying between them.

This clonotype came up once. This sequence joins TRBV5-4 and TRBJ1-1, with D perhaps matching TRBD1 (6 bases). Trimming stripped 2 bases from V and 0 bases from J, with 17 bases between. Germline V gene sequence: CDR1 SGHNT, CDR2 YYREEE (reference sequence). This CDR3 is built from 17 residues. The CDR3, as DNA: TGTGCCAGCAGCTTAAGTCCCGGGACAAGCGTGAACACTGAAGCTTTCTTT. Translating it yields CASSLSPGTSVNTEAFF.

The V and J genes are TRBV15 and TRBJ1-2, with 10 nucleotides matching TRBD1. V was clipped by 6 bases and J by 3 bases; unmatched bases: 7. The CDR3 covers 15 residues. Germline V gives CDR1 LNHNV, CDR2 YYDKDF (reference sequence). For the CDR3, the DNA is TGTGCCACCAGTAGAACGGGACAGGGGTACTATGGCTACACCTTC. Translation gives CATSRTGQGYYGYTF.

The V and J genes are TRBV29-1 and TRBJ2-2; D is unclear. Germline loops: CDR1 SQVTM, CDR2 ANQGSEA. Trimming removed 3 bases at V and 1 base at J, with 12 bases between. The CDR3 runs to 15 residues. CDR3 sequence (DNA): TGCAGCGTTGAGACTGCCCGACAGAACACCGGGGAGCTGTTTTTT. Translated, it gives CSVETARQNTGELFF.

The rearrangement joins TRBV12-3 or TRBV12-4 to TRBJ2-2; D perhaps matches TRBD1 (6 bases). V was pared by 7 bases and J by 3 bases, with 15 bases between. This CDR3 contains 15 residues. The CDR3: CASTGGLGDTGELFF. As DNA, the CDR3 is TGTGCCAGCACTGGGGGCCTCGGTGACACCGGGGAGCTGTTTTTT.

This clonotype was counted once. A read error may explain this, as a much larger clone is one base away. The V call is TRBV3-1, the J call TRBJ2-5; D tentatively fits TRBD1 or TRBD2 (6 bases each). Germline values: CDR1 LGHDT, CDR2 YNNKEL (reference sequence). The CDR3 length is 19 residues. V was pared by 6 bases and J by 0 bases, with 26 bases between. DNA of the CDR3: TGTGCCAGCAGTCTAATGGGGACAAGCTCCCGGGAGTACCAAGAGACCCAGTACTTC. Encoded protein: CASSLMGTSSREYQETQYF.

The V call is TRBV6-2 or TRBV6-3, the J call TRBJ2-3; D is unresolved. V was pared by 5 bases and J by 14 bases, with 23 bases between. In germline, CDR1 is MNHEY, CDR2 SVGEGT. The CDR3 is 14 residues long. Here the CDR3 reads CASSPLTARQPRYF. DNA of the CDR3: TGTGCCAGCAGTCCCCTCACGGCGAGGCAGCCGCGGTATTTT.

A note on this clonotype: A much larger clone lies a single base off, so this may be a read error. The chain employs TRBV12-3 or TRBV12-4 and TRBJ2-1, with a tentative D call TRBD2 (5 bases). Trimming took off 5 bases at V and 13 bases at J, with 21 bases between the two ends. The CDR3 loop spans 14 amino acids. CDR3 bases: TGTGCCAGCAGTCCCTCGGGGTTACAAGAGACCCAGTTCTTC. Amino acids: CASSPSGLQETQFF.

A few counts support this clonotype. This chain's CDR3 is CSAAGRRSSTDTQYF. CDR3 DNA: TGCAGTGCCGCCGGGCGAAGATCTAGCACAGATACGCAGTATTTT. V is TRBV20-1 and J is TRBJ2-3; D ambiguous. The CDR3 has 15 residues. V lost 6 bases and J 0 bases, leaving 16 bases between the germline ends. Germline loops: CDR1 DFQATT, CDR2 SNEGSKA (reference sequence).

This clonotype was counted ten times or more. The chain uses TRBV5-1 and TRBJ1-5; D not certain. V was shortened by 2 bases and J by 2 bases, with 11 bases between the two germline ends. The CDR3 is 15 residues long. Per the germline V gene, CDR1 is SGHRS and CDR2 is YFSETQ. The DNA of the CDR3 is TGCGCCAGCAGCTTCTCGGGTGGTGGCAATCAGCCCCAGCATTTT. Translating gives CASSFSGGGNQPQHF.

This clonotype was found a few times. The chain employs TRBV7-9 and TRBJ1-4; D unresolved. V was shortened by 0 bases and J by 6 bases, with 11 bases between the two germline ends. The germline V gene encodes CDR1 SEHNR and CDR2 FQNEAQ (reference sequence). The CDR3 has 15 residues. CDR3 loop: CASSLAMMADEKLFF. For the CDR3, the DNA is TGTGCCAGCAGCTTAGCGATGATGGCGGATGAAAAACTGTTTTTT.

This clonotype was observed a few times. This chain uses TRBV11-2 with TRBJ2-3, with 7 bases that match TRBD2. Germline values: CDR1 SGHAT, CDR2 FQNNGV. The V gene end was trimmed by 4 bases and the J gene end by 6 bases; junction bases not matched to a gene: 10. CDR3 size: 15 residues. The CDR3 loop is CASSSQWGGWDTQYF. The CDR3 DNA reads as TGTGCCAGCAGCTCCCAGTGGGGGGGTTGGGATACGCAGTATTTT.

The chain recombines TRBV4-1 with TRBJ2-5; 7 nucleotides line up with TRBD1. The V and J ends lost 0 bases and 3 bases, in that order; junction bases with no gene match: 13. The CDR3 spans 18 residues. The germline gives CDR1 MGHRA, CDR2 YSYEKL. The CDR3 loop reads CASSQELTGVWDEETQYF. The CDR3, as DNA: TGCGCCAGCAGCCAAGAACTTACAGGGGTTTGGGACGAAGAGACCCAGTACTTC.

The rearrangement joins TRBV29-1 to TRBJ2-2; D not resolved. There are 12 residues in the CDR3. Trimming took off 4 bases at V and 2 bases at J, with 5 bases between the two ends. Germline lookup yields CDR1 SQVTM and CDR2 ANQGSEA. The CDR3 is CSVVTNTGELFF. The CDR3 coding sequence is TGCAGCGTTGTAACTAACACCGGGGAGCTGTTTTTT.

This clonotype is a singleton in its sample. This chain links TRBV20-1 with TRBJ1-1, with 11 positions matching TRBD1. With V trimmed by 7 bases and J by 0 bases, 4 bases remained unmatched. This CDR3 comprises 14 residues. Germline V lookup: CDR1 DFQATT, CDR2 SNEGSKA (reference sequence). The CDR3 is CSGKDRGLNTEAFF. The CDR3 DNA reads TGCAGTGGAAAGGACAGGGGGCTGAACACTGAAGCTTTCTTT.

On this clonotype: A read error may be the cause here, since a much bigger clone is one base away. This chain joins TRBV6-6 and TRBJ1-1; D unresolved. This CDR3 spans 12 amino acids. The germline V gene has CDR1 MNHNY and CDR2 SVGAGI (reference sequence). The CDR3 nucleotides are TGTGCCAGCAGTCGGGAGAACACTGGAGCTTTCTTT. This encodes CASSRENTGAFF.

The V gene is TRBV20-1, the J gene TRBJ2-1; TRBD2 matches 12 bases. V was clipped by 7 bases and J by 7 bases; unmatched bases: 14. The CDR3 loop spans 16 amino acids. Germline assignment: CDR1 DFQATT and CDR2 SNEGSKA (reference sequence). CDR3 in amino acids: CSGDPSGGAWKNEQFF. The CDR3 DNA is TGCAGTGGCGATCCTAGCGGGGGGGCCTGGAAAAATGAGCAGTTCTTC.